This T cell receptor beta chain comes out of a study of blood T cell repertoires in COVID-19. V was pared by 4 bases and J by 0 bases, with 21 bases of the junction left unmatched. The CDR3 runs to 22 residues. Germline V gene lookup returns CDR1 LGHNA and CDR2 YNFKEQ. Sequencing was performed with immunoSEQ multiplex PCR; in TCRdb, only in-frame clones are kept and a portion is missing. The repertoire holds about 91,000 clones, with around 89% as singletons. Sequencing input: peripheral blood. The clonotype comes from an elderly woman with active COVID-19. The rearrangement links TRBV4-2 to TRBJ2-3; 11 bases are a match to TRBD1. CDR3 bases: TGTGCCAGCAGCCCCGGGACAGGGGGTTTTAGGGAGGGCCTCCTTAGCACAGATACGCAGTATTTT. Translating it yields CASSPGTGGFREGLLSTDTQYF.